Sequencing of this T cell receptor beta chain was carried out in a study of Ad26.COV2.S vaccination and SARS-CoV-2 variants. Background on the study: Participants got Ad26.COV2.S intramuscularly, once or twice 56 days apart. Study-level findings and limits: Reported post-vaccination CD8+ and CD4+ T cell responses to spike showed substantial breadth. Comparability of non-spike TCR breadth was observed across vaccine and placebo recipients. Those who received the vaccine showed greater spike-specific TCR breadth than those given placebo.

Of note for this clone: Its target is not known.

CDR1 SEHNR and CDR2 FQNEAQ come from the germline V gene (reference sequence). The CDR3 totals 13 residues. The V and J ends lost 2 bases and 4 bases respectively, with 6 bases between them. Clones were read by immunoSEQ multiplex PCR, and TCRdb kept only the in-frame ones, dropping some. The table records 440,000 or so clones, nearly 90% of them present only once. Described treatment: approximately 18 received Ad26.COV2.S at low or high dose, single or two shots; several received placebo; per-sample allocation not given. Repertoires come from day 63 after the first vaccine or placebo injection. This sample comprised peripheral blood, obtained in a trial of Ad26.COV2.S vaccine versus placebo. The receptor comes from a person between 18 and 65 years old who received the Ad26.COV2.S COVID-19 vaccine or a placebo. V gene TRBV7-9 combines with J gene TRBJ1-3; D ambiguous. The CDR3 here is CASSLSVGNTIYF. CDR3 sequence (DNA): TGTGCCAGCAGCTTATCTGTGGGAAACACCATATATTTT.